This T cell receptor (beta chain) emerged from a study of neurological immune-mediated disorders. The method for making cDNA was 5'RACE, and it used 10-nucleotide random UMIs. In each sequencing run, over 170 million TCR-beta sequences were generated from 15-18 subjects. TCRdb re-derived calls from the 5' RACE reads in MiXCR, one entry per CDR3 protein. The table lists fewer than 30,000 distinct CDR3 sequences, 5.5% to 8% of them singletons. This clonotype was detected ten times or more. The sequence was obtained from a woman in her thirties or forties in good health. Material: PBMCs.

The CDR3 protein is CASSEGLAGIYNEQFF. The CDR3 region has the DNA TGTGCCAGCAGTGAGGGACTAGCGGGAATCTACAATGAGCAGTTCTTC. This rearrangement joins TRBV2 to TRBJ2-1; 13 bases match TRBD2. The ends lost 3 bases at V and 3 bases at J; junction bases unmatched: 2. The germline gives CDR1 SNHLY, CDR2 FYNNEI. The CDR3 contains 16 residues.